A selection of T cell receptor beta chains follows, all from one sample in a study of blood T cells in healthy people across ages. TCRdb recomputed calls from the 5' RACE reads with MiXCR, one row per CDR3 protein. The sample has roughly 1,800,000 distinct CDR3 sequences, roughly 52% seen once. Sequences were obtained from blood. The source of these receptors is a woman aged 35 to 49 in good health. Both conserved end residues are part of each CDR3. Fields, in order: V gene, clone size, CDR3 protein. Expanded clones get a size class; other rows say once, few or many, or leave the size out.

TRBV18 | NA | CASSPRGSTNEKLFF
TRBV7-2 | NA | CASSLENGAGVGIQYF
TRBV5-1 | NA | CASSVTGCPSYEQYF
TRBV7-9 | NA | CASSPPRARGYNEQFF
TRBV20-1 | NA | CSASGDYGYTF
TRBV5-1 | NA | CASRHDRGPAYEQYF
TRBV27 | NA | CASSLKRSSYEQYF
TRBV29-1 | NA | CSVAGGLGGKLFF
TRBV6-2/TRBV6-3 | NA | CASSPLPKGTDTQYF
TRBV10-3 | few | CAIADRGGETQYF
TRBV10-2 | NA | CASSSGYPTGETQYF
TRBV7-2 | few | CASSLNSGGGTDTQYF
TRBV6-5 | NA | CASSRGGTSRNEQFF
TRBV9 | NA | CVSSETQNNEQFF
TRBV7-2 | NA | CASSPGPTTDTQYF
TRBV20-1 | few | CSATSGTGGSYEQYF
TRBV2 | NA | CASTEVADTQYF
TRBV7-2 | NA | CASSPSWREPQYF
TRBV27 | few | CASSQGTEVETQYF
TRBV14 | NA | CASSLETGDNEAFF
TRBV29-1 | NA | CSVDHIGDLGGTQYF
TRBV29-1 | NA | CSVDHLAGTNNEQFF
TRBV20-1 | NA | CSASKGGRGNEQFF
TRBV6-2/TRBV6-3 | NA | CASRLQGFGNYGYTF
TRBV5-1 | few | CASSLSGGQVPVSDKNIQYF
TRBV11-2 | NA | CASSSGLAGYNEQYF
TRBV5-1 | few | CASSLDAGYLRGYTF
TRBV5-1 | NA | CASSLMTDQETQYF
TRBV7-8 | NA | CASSFLQGTLNQPQHF
TRBV13 | NA | CASSLGVSYEKLFF
TRBV13 | NA | CASSLGHRRLAGGRGIQYF
TRBV6-2/TRBV6-3 | NA | CASSRTGRATEAFF
TRBV11-2 | NA | CASSLADSGAGETQYF
TRBV9 | NA | CASSVEGNSGHEQFF
TRBV5-1 | NA | CASSLETGNYGYTF
TRBV27 | NA | CASTHLGSYNSPLHF
TRBV2 | NA | CASIADRGRNSPLHF
TRBV4-3 | once | CASSQGISVGREKLFF
TRBV11-2 | NA | CASSPPGLAGGVSSSTDTQYF
TRBV28 | NA | CASSLGTGDQYF
TRBV12-3/TRBV12-4 | NA | CASSPGALSSYEQYF
TRBV20-1 | NA | CSARDWSSGETQYF
TRBV4-1 | few | CASSQEGAEAQYF
TRBV10-3 | once | CAIRTLGRAHEQYF
TRBV20-1 | NA | CSARELAGGPDTQYF
TRBV4-2 | NA | CASSQGSVAYKAYEQYF
TRBV27 | NA | CASSWLGRGPQYF
TRBV7-9 | few | CASSLGHSGGYTF
TRBV6-5 | NA | CASREGMRWTPTGYTF
TRBV1 | NA | CTSSQPLRGGNYGYTF
TRBV20-1 | few | CSARVGQGGNTQYF